The 27 T cell receptor beta chains below come from one sample, sequenced in a study of blood T cells in healthy people across ages. A second PCR of roughly 7 to 11 cycles used a sample-barcoded 5' primer and a J-beta primer mix. TCRdb re-derived calls from the 5' RACE reads in MiXCR, one entry per CDR3 protein. Of about 1,000,000 distinct CDR3 sequences in the sample, 40% to 45% are singletons; the top ten hold approximately 17%. Sequencing used blood. All receptors derive from a woman aged 60-70 years in good health.

A few counts support this clonotype. This rearrangement joins TRBV5-1 to TRBJ2-1; a possible D gene is TRBD2 (5 bases). The germline V gene has CDR1 SGHRS and CDR2 YFSETQ. Between the trimmed V and J ends, which lost 0 bases and 6 bases, there was a span of 13 bases. This CDR3 spans 15 amino acids. The CDR3 is CASSLEGRGLNEQFF. In DNA form, the CDR3 reads TGCGCCAGCAGCTTGGAAGGAAGAGGACTCAATGAGCAGTTCTTC.

The rearrangement joins TRBV20-1 to TRBJ2-4; TRBD1 matches 9 bases. CDR1 is DFQATT, CDR2 SNEGSKA, per germline (reference sequence). The CDR3 contains 14 residues. With 6 bases clipped from V and 1 base from J, the junction kept 4 bases outside the gene matches. CDR3 amino acids: CSASDRGAKNIQYF. DNA of the CDR3: TGCAGTGCCTCTGACAGGGGGGCCAAAAACATTCAGTACTTC.

This clonotype was seen only a few times. The chain combines TRBV27 with TRBJ1-6; D uncertain. This CDR3 spans 17 amino acids. Per the germline V gene, CDR1 is MNHEY and CDR2 is SMNVEV (reference sequence). V lost 1 base and J lost 7, with 17 bases in between. The CDR3 sequence is CASSLYPQQWGNSPLHF. The DNA for the CDR3 is TGTGCCAGCAGTTTATACCCACAGCAATGGGGAAATTCACCCCTCCACTTT.

This chain links TRBV29-1 with TRBJ1-2; D gene ambiguous. This CDR3 comprises 10 residues. Per germline, CDR1 SQVTM and CDR2 ANQGSEA. Trimming removed 8 bases from V and 8 bases from J, with 12 bases in between. The CDR3 nucleotides are TGCAGCCCCTTTGACGGAGGCTACACCTTC. Its protein is CSPFDGGYTF.

This clonotype was recorded a few times. J is TRBJ1-4 and V is TRBV3-1; tentatively, D is TRBD1 (6 bases). The germline V gene has CDR1 LGHDT and CDR2 YNNKEL (reference sequence). The germline V and J ends were trimmed by 1 base and 4 bases, with 10 bases remaining between them. The CDR3 is 15 amino acids. The chain's CDR3 is CASSQGGGFNEKLFF. CDR3 in DNA: TGTGCCAGCAGCCAAGGAGGGGGATTTAATGAAAAACTGTTTTTT. Drawing the rest from reference TRBV3-1 and TRBJ1-4, the complete variable domain is DTAVSQTPKYLVTQMGNDKSIKCEQNLGHDTMYWYKQDSKKFLKIMFSYNNKELIINETVPNRFSPKSPDKAHLNLHINSLELGDSAVYFCASSQGGGFNEKLFFGSGTQLSVL.

This clonotype was counted a few times. The J gene is TRBJ1-4, the V gene TRBV3-1; D remains ambiguous. The CDR3 is 14 amino acids. Trimming took 6 bases from V and 0 from J, leaving 8 bases between them. Germline V gene lookup returns CDR1 LGHDT and CDR2 YNNKEL (reference sequence). CDR3 bases: TGTGCCAGCAGACAGTTTGCAACTAATGAAAAACTGTTTTTT. Translated: CASRQFATNEKLFF.

The V call is TRBV10-3, the J call TRBJ2-1; tentatively, D is TRBD1 or TRBD2 (5 bases each). The V end lost 4 bases, the J end lost 0 bases, and 16 bases lay between the germline ends. The CDR3 totals 17 residues. Germline V gene data show CDR1 as ENHRY and CDR2 as SYGVKD. DNA for the CDR3: TGTGCCATCAGTGGGGGGATTCAGGGAGACTCCTACAATGAGCAGTTCTTC. It translates to CAISGGIQGDSYNEQFF.

The chain carries TRBV20-1 and TRBJ2-5, with 7 bases lining up with TRBD1. The J call could be wrong; TRBJ2-7 is a better fit for the DNA end. There are 14 residues in the CDR3. CDR1 is DFQATT, CDR2 SNEGSKA, per germline (reference sequence). CDR3 DNA: TGCAGTGCTACCCGGGACAGTCCTTCCTACGAGCAGTACTTC. Translating gives CSATRDSPSYEQYF.

This clonotype was seen more than once but under ten times. The rearrangement joins TRBV12-3 or TRBV12-4 to TRBJ1-2; TRBD1 is a possible D gene (5 bases). This CDR3 is built from 14 residues. V was cut by 7 bases and J by 6 bases, with 18 bases left in between. The chain's CDR3 is CASTNSGAWNGYTF. The DNA of the CDR3 is TGTGCCAGCACCAATAGCGGGGCTTGGAATGGCTACACCTTC.

On this clonotype itself: One base away lies a much larger clone, so this may be a sequencing read error. V usage is TRBV27 and J usage is TRBJ2-3; D is ambiguous. Germline CDR1 is MNHEY and CDR2 is SMNVEV (reference sequence). CDR3 length: 13 residues. The chain's CDR3 is CTSSLFSSDTQYF. CDR3 sequence (DNA): TGTACCAGCAGTTTATTTTCCTCAGATACGCAGTATTTT.

This clonotype appeared a few times. The chain carries TRBV20-1 and TRBJ2-7; no reliable D call. The last part of the DNA fits TRBJ2-5 better; the J call may be wrong. The germline gives CDR1 DFQATT, CDR2 SNEGSKA (reference sequence). This CDR3 spans 11 amino acids. The CDR3, as DNA: TGCAGTGCACCCAGTCTCGAGACCCAGTACTTC. This sequence encodes CSAPSLETQYF.

As to this clonotype: Germline is not matched at one junction end, which may reflect a read error. The CDR3 region is CANSLSERGSLPTQYF. Written as DNA, the CDR3 is TGCGCCAACAGCTTGTCCGAGCGGGGGAGCCTCCCTACGCAGTATTTT. J is TRBJ2-3 and V is TRBV5-1, with 8 bases fitting TRBD2. The CDR3 consists of 16 residues. Germline V gene sequence: CDR1 SGHRS, CDR2 YFSETQ.

The V call is TRBV20-1, the J call TRBJ2-7; TRBD2 is a possible D gene (7 bases). The CDR3 extends over 14 amino acids. The V end lost 5 bases, the J end lost 0 bases, and 14 bases lay between the germline ends. From germline, CDR1 is DFQATT and CDR2 SNEGSKA (reference sequence). The CDR3 coding sequence is TGCAGTGCTCACCGGGGGGCCAGCTCCTACGAGCAGTACTTC. Its protein product is CSAHRGASSYEQYF.

The chain employs TRBV2 and TRBJ1-4, with 7 positions matching TRBD1. The CDR3 spans 15 residues. V shed 4 bases and J 5 bases; nucleotides not matched to a gene: 7. CDR1 is SNHLY and CDR2 is FYNNEI in the germline V gene. In nucleotides, the CDR3 is TGTGCCAGCAGTGGCCGACAGGGTGGGAATGAAAAACTGTTTTTT. It specifies CASSGRQGGNEKLFF.

CDR3 residues: CASSPRSGSTDTQYF. CDR3 nucleotide sequence: TGCGCCAGCAGCCCAAGATCAGGAAGCACAGATACGCAGTATTTT. J is TRBJ2-3 and V is TRBV4-1; unclear D gene. V was clipped by 4 bases and J by 0 bases, with 11 bases between them. Per the germline V gene, CDR1 is MGHRA and CDR2 is YSYEKL. This CDR3 is built from 15 residues.

This clonotype was seen only a few times. V is TRBV2 and J is TRBJ2-2, with D perhaps TRBD1 or TRBD2 (5 bases each). The germline gives CDR1 SNHLY, CDR2 FYNNEI. The germline V and J ends were trimmed by 7 bases and 0 bases, with 12 bases remaining between them. This CDR3 is 15 amino acids long. The DNA of the CDR3 is TGTGCCAGCAAACGGGACGGGACGAACACCGGGGAGCTGTTTTTT. This gives the protein CASKRDGTNTGELFF.

The chain recombines TRBV9 with TRBJ2-3, with 10 bases matching TRBD1. The trim removed 2 bases at V and 4 bases at J, leaving 4 bases unmatched. In germline, CDR1 is SGDLS, CDR2 YYNGEE. The CDR3 consists of 15 residues. The CDR3 DNA is TGTGCCAGCAGCGTTGGGACAGGGGTTGCAGATACGCAGTATTTT. Its protein product is CASSVGTGVADTQYF.

The chain has TRBV9 and TRBJ1-5, with D maybe TRBD2 (5 bases). The last part of the DNA fits TRBJ2-3 better; the J call may be wrong. Germline V gene lookup returns CDR1 SGDLS and CDR2 YYNGEE. CDR3 length: 14 amino acids. As DNA, the CDR3 is TGTGCCAGCAGCGTAGGGGGAGACATAGATACGCAGTATTTT. Its protein product is CASSVGGDIDTQYF.

This clonotype was counted a single time. A much larger clone sits a single nucleotide away, making a read error possible. J is TRBJ2-7 and V is TRBV29-1; a possible D gene is TRBD1 (6 bases). The J call is in doubt because the DNA end fits TRBJ2-5 better. This CDR3 comprises 12 residues. Germline V lookup: CDR1 SQVTM, CDR2 ANQGSEA. The CDR3 protein is CSALQGRETQYF. CDR3 DNA sequence: TGCAGCGCCTTACAGGGCCGGGAGACCCAGTACTTC.

This chain's CDR3 is CSAPGTLLGETQYF. In DNA, the CDR3 is TGCAGTGCACCCGGGACTCTCTTGGGGGAGACCCAGTACTTC. The chain uses TRBV20-1 and TRBJ2-5; D might be TRBD2 (6 bases). CDR1 DFQATT and CDR2 SNEGSKA come from the germline V gene (reference sequence). The CDR3 is 14 residues long. V lost 6 bases and J lost 5, with 19 bases in between.

J is TRBJ2-1 and V is TRBV20-1; 10 positions agree with TRBD2. The CDR3 extends over 15 amino acids. The J segment lost 9 bases and the V segment lost 0 bases, leaving 8 bases of the junction unmatched. Germline V gene sequence: CDR1 DFQATT, CDR2 SNEGSKA (reference sequence). CDR3 amino acids: CSARDPGTSVVEQFF. The CDR3 region has the DNA TGCAGTGCTAGAGATCCAGGGACTAGCGTAGTTGAGCAGTTCTTC.

This clonotype was picked up a small number of times. This chain connects TRBV7-3 to TRBJ2-1; TRBD1 matches at 8 bases. This CDR3 comprises 14 residues. The junction had 5 bases not matched to a gene; V was cut back by 5 bases and J by 5 bases. Germline V gene data show CDR1 as SGHTA and CDR2 as FQGTGA. CDR3 amino acids: CASSPRTGNNEQFF. CDR3 coding DNA: TGTGCCAGCAGCCCCAGGACAGGGAACAATGAGCAGTTCTTC.

This rearrangement joins TRBV6-2 or TRBV6-3 to TRBJ1-4; D might be TRBD1 (5 bases). Trimming cost V 4 bases and J 8 bases, with 11 bases left between them. This CDR3 has 13 residues. The germline V gene has CDR1 MNHEY and CDR2 SVGEGT. Here the CDR3 DNA reads TGTGCCAGCAGTTTCTCTACAGGCGAAAAACTGTTTTTT. This codes for CASSFSTGEKLFF.

The CDR3 loop reads CSAREPGRGDQPQHF. The CDR3 DNA follows: TGCAGTGCTAGAGAACCGGGTAGAGGGGATCAGCCCCAGCATTTT. This chain connects TRBV20-1 to TRBJ1-5; tentatively, D is TRBD1 (5 bases). CDR3 length: 15 amino acids. The germline gives CDR1 DFQATT, CDR2 SNEGSKA (reference sequence). The V and J ends lost 0 bases and 5 bases respectively, with 14 bases between them.

The chain couples TRBV4-1 to TRBJ2-1, with 10 bases identical to TRBD2. This CDR3 is built from 19 residues. Trimming took 0 bases from V and 8 from J; bases not matched to a gene: 16. The germline V gene has CDR1 MGHRA and CDR2 YSYEKL. This chain's CDR3 is CASSQDIRQAASGSHEQFF. The CDR3 nucleotides read TGCGCCAGCAGCCAAGATATCAGACAGGCGGCTAGCGGGAGCCATGAGCAGTTCTTC.

A few counts support this clonotype. The rearrangement uses TRBV20-1 and TRBJ2-7; perhaps D is TRBD1 or TRBD2 (5 bases each). From germline, CDR1 is DFQATT and CDR2 SNEGSKA (reference sequence). This CDR3 has 15 residues. The V end was cut by 3 bases, the J end by 2 bases, with 17 bases between. The CDR3 DNA is TGCAGTGCTAGTGCCCCCGGGACCAACACCTACGAGCAGTACTTC. It codes for CSASAPGTNTYEQYF.

This chain joins TRBV12-5 and TRBJ1-4; no definite D call. Germline lookup yields CDR1 LGHNT and CDR2 FRNRAP. V lost 8 bases, J lost 0 bases, and 7 bases lay in between. The CDR3 loop spans 13 amino acids. The CDR3 sequence: CASTWATNEKLFF. The CDR3 nucleotides are TGTGCTAGTACCTGGGCAACTAATGAAAAACTGTTTTTT.